This T cell receptor beta chain is from a study of blood T cell repertoires in COVID-19. Study-wide context: Sources were T cells, B-cell-depleted T cells, or PBMCs; the material itself was cDNA or gDNA.

CDR1 and CDR2 (germline): SGHRS, YFSETQ. The CDR3 spans 14 residues. The V and J ends lost 2 bases and 1 base respectively, with 9 bases between them. Original processing methods: Quantification of nucleated cells was approximated via reference gene primer amplification. The method was immunoSEQ multiplex PCR; TCRdb's version includes in-frame clones alone and lacks a portion of them. The V and J calls and clone size were taken over from that table, and D and trimming were inferred from the DNA. The sample holds approximately 35,000 clones; about 79% are singletons and the top ten take roughly 13%. This chain uses TRBV5-1 with TRBJ1-1; D remains unclear. This clonotype was sampled from a human donor in a cohort sampled during active COVID-19. Sequencing was performed on peripheral blood. This CDR3 is CASSFSASNTEAFF. The CDR3 coding sequence is TGCGCCAGCAGCTTCAGTGCCTCGAACACTGAAGCTTTCTTT.